These 14 T cell receptor beta chains originate from one sample sequenced in a study of cytomegalovirus exposure and HLA in healthy donors. The study ran its PCR with 60 Vbeta and 13 Jbeta primers. Sequenced by immunoSEQ multiplex PCR; TCRdb stores in-frame clones only, minus some. The sample has 100,000 or so clones; 69% are singletons. The specimen was PBMCs. All receptors derive from a man under 40 in good health and CMV-seronegative.

The chain recombines TRBV6-6 with TRBJ2-7; possibly TRBD2 for D (6 bases). Trimming cost V 8 bases and J 4 bases, with 18 bases left between them. The CDR3 sequence is 14 residues long. Germline values: CDR1 MNHNY, CDR2 SVGAGI (reference sequence). The CDR3 sequence: CASSRERAAYEQYF. For the CDR3, the DNA is TGTGCCAGCTCACGGGAGAGGGCCGCTTACGAGCAGTACTTC.

This clone has more than one count but fewer than ten. The chain couples TRBV18 to TRBJ2-5; TRBD1 agrees at 10 bases. The CDR3 runs 16 residues. J lost 2 bases, V lost 3 bases, and 6 bases had no gene match. Germline values: CDR1 KGHSH, CDR2 LQKENI. This CDR3 reads CASSPGQGVYQETQYF. DNA of the CDR3: TGTGCCAGCTCACCCGGACAGGGGGTGTATCAAGAGACCCAGTACTTC.

This sequence joins TRBV29-1 and TRBJ2-3, with TRBD2 matching over 9 bases. V was clipped by 7 bases and J by 2 bases; unmatched bases: 10. This CDR3 has 15 residues. From germline, CDR1 is SQVTM and CDR2 ANQGSEA. The CDR3 protein is CSDIKGGLATDTQYF. DNA for the CDR3: TGCAGCGACATAAAGGGGGGACTAGCCACAGATACGCAGTATTTT.

The J gene is TRBJ2-3, the V gene TRBV5-1; 11 positions agree with TRBD2. Germline V gene data show CDR1 as SGHRS and CDR2 as YFSETQ. V lost 1 base, J lost 6 bases, and 7 bases stayed unmatched. The CDR3 runs to 16 residues. The CDR3 region is CASSLSLAGVRDTQYF. The CDR3 bases are TGCGCCAGCAGCTTGTCACTAGCGGGAGTTCGGGATACGCAGTATTTT. Together with reference TRBV5-1 and TRBJ2-3, the CDR3 gives the full variable domain: KAGVTQTPRYLIKTRGQQVTLSCSPISGHRSVSWYQQTPGQGLQFLFEYFSETQRNKGNFPGRFSGRQFSNSRSEMNVSTLELGDSALYLCASSLSLAGVRDTQYFGPGTRLTVL.

V usage is TRBV28 and J usage is TRBJ2-3, with 10 bases that match TRBD2. The germline CDR1 and CDR2 sequences are MDHEN and SYDVKM. J lost 4 bases, V lost 5 bases, and 12 bases had no gene match. There are 17 residues in the CDR3. The CDR3 is CASSPLAGRPGADTQYF. DNA for the CDR3: TGTGCCAGCAGTCCACTAGCGGGACGACCGGGGGCAGATACGCAGTATTTT.

This chain joins TRBV6-5 and TRBJ1-2; tentatively, D is TRBD1 (6 bases). The CDR3 runs to 15 residues. Germline V CDR1 and CDR2: MNHEY, SVGAGI. With 4 bases removed from V and 2 bases from J, the gap between germline ends came to 14 bases. The chain's CDR3 is CASSLFRGGNYGYTF. The CDR3, as DNA: TGTGCCAGCAGTTTATTCAGGGGAGGGAACTATGGCTACACCTTC.

This clone was observed a single time. The chain combines TRBV7-2 with TRBJ2-7; 11 nucleotides align to TRBD2. Germline trimming cut 8 bases from V and 1 base from J; bases unmatched to any gene: 1. CDR1 and CDR2 from the germline V gene are SGHTA and FQGNSA. This CDR3 region has 13 residues. CDR3 region: CASGTSGSYEQYF. The CDR3 coding sequence is TGTGCCAGCGGGACTAGCGGATCCTACGAGCAGTACTTC.

The V gene is TRBV11-3, the J gene TRBJ2-5, with D tentatively TRBD2 (6 bases). Germline V gene data show CDR1 as SGHNT and CDR2 as YENEEA. Trimming took 5 bases from V and 2 from J, leaving 24 bases between them. This CDR3 comprises 18 residues. CDR3 loop: CASSNPPGLTSGQETQYF. CDR3 nucleotides: TGTGCCAGCAGCAACCCCCCGGGACTTACCTCGGGGCAAGAGACCCAGTACTTC.

The chain combines TRBV18 with TRBJ2-1; the match to TRBD1 covers 9 bases. The V segment lost 5 bases and the J segment 4 bases; nucleotides outside the gene matches: 6. This CDR3 has 15 amino acids. In germline, CDR1 is KGHSH, CDR2 LQKENI. DNA of the CDR3: TGTGCCAGCTCAGCTGGGACAGGGTTTTACAATGAGCAGTTCTTC. This gives the protein CASSAGTGFYNEQFF.

This sequence joins TRBV28 and TRBJ2-3; no reliable D call. The CDR3 is made up of 12 amino acids. Trimming removed 7 bases from V and 8 bases from J, with 13 bases in between. Germline values: CDR1 MDHEN, CDR2 SYDVKM. The CDR3 sequence: CASTTVGGTQYF. The DNA for the CDR3 is TGTGCCAGCACAACTGTAGGCGGTACGCAGTATTTT.

The CDR3 protein is CASSSRRASGINNEQFF. The CDR3 DNA reads TGTGCCAGCAGCTCCCGACGCGCTAGCGGGATAAACAATGAGCAGTTCTTC. The V gene is TRBV7-2, the J gene TRBJ2-1, with TRBD2 matching 9 bases. CDR1 is SGHTA, CDR2 FQGNSA, per germline. CDR3 length equals 17 residues. V lost 4 bases, J lost 5 bases, and 12 bases stayed unmatched.

CDR3 sequence: CASSLWSGQVAGLNEQFF. CDR3 DNA: TGTGCCAGCAGCTTGTGGAGCGGGCAGGTAGCGGGGCTTAATGAGCAGTTCTTC. This chain joins TRBV5-6 and TRBJ2-1; 8 nucleotides line up with TRBD2. The CDR3 is made up of 18 amino acids. J gave up 7 bases and V 1 base, and 16 bases lay outside the gene matches. The germline gives CDR1 SGHDT, CDR2 YYEEEE.

The rearrangement joins TRBV2 to TRBJ1-2; D uncertain. Germline assignment: CDR1 SNHLY and CDR2 FYNNEI. The CDR3 is 13 residues long. The V gene lost 8 bases and the J gene lost 4 bases, with 14 bases spanning the gap. The CDR3 protein is CASLSLGSYGYTF. In DNA, the CDR3 is TGTGCCAGCCTGTCCTTGGGGAGCTATGGCTACACCTTC.

This clone appeared a few times. This chain joins TRBV15 and TRBJ2-1, with 10 bases that match TRBD1. Germline V gene sequence: CDR1 LNHNV, CDR2 YYDKDF (reference sequence). This CDR3 is built from 16 residues. V dropped 1 base and J dropped 4; count of bases not matched to a gene: 4. This CDR3 reads CATSRVGQGRYNEQFF. CDR3 sequence (DNA): TGTGCCACCAGCAGAGTGGGACAGGGGAGATACAATGAGCAGTTCTTC.